These 27 T cell receptor beta chains were sequenced from one sample in a study of identical twins listed by TCRdb under 2016. Library creation used 5' RACE. For sequencing, an Illumina HiSeq 2000 was employed. The raw public data were reprocessed by TCRdb itself: fastp quality trimming at Q25, MiXCR clonotype calling, in-frame beta chains only. A single entry per CDR3 protein holds the most common genes and DNA from its merged rows. Here the sample has hundreds of thousands of distinct CDR3 sequences; around 8.3% occur a single time. The ten biggest clones cover 0.98% of the sample. The same data also contributed to another study, on yellow fever vaccine responses in identical twins.

The sequenced sample consisted of PBMCs. These receptors all stem from a woman between 18 and 30 years old in good health.

This chain connects TRBV24-1 to TRBJ2-2; 8 bases are a match to TRBD1. CDR1 and CDR2 (germline): KGHDR, SFDVKD. The CDR3 loop spans 15 amino acids. The V and J ends lost 6 bases and 3 bases, in that order; junction bases with no gene match: 5. CDR3 amino acids: CATSFSRGHTGELFF. DNA of the CDR3: TGTGCCACCAGTTTTTCCAGGGGGCACACCGGGGAGCTGTTTTTT.

This clonotype was recorded a few times. The gene calls are TRBV7-9 and TRBJ2-7, with TRBD1 as a possible D gene (6 bases). V lost 6 bases, J lost 3 bases, and 18 bases lay in between. CDR1 and CDR2 from the germline V gene are SEHNR and FQNEAQ (reference sequence). This CDR3 has 15 amino acids. Here the CDR3 reads CASRSTRDKSYEQYF. The DNA of the CDR3 is TGTGCCAGCAGGTCCACTAGGGACAAAAGCTACGAGCAGTACTTC.

This chain joins TRBV19 and TRBJ2-7, with 7 bases fitting TRBD1. Trimming cost V 6 bases and J 3 bases; bases outside gene matches: 8. From germline, CDR1 is LNHDA and CDR2 SQIVND (reference sequence). The CDR3 length is 14 residues. This CDR3 reads CASRPGQSRYEQYF. The CDR3 nucleotides are TGTGCCAGTAGGCCGGGACAGAGCCGCTACGAGCAGTACTTC.

This clonotype was recorded at least ten times. The chain joins TRBV12-3 or TRBV12-4 to TRBJ2-7; either TRBD1 or TRBD2 may fit D (5 bases each). The CDR3 totals 14 residues. The V end lost 5 bases, the J end lost 6 bases, and 17 bases lay between the germline ends. The CDR3 sequence: CASSAQLSGGEQYF. The CDR3 region has the DNA TGTGCCAGCAGTGCACAGCTCAGTGGGGGCGAGCAGTACTTC.

This clonotype was seen more than once but under ten times. The chain employs TRBV7-9 and TRBJ2-1; 9 nucleotides align to TRBD1. Trimming removed 3 bases from V and 9 bases from J; junction bases left unmatched: 9. Germline values: CDR1 SEHNR, CDR2 FQNEAQ (reference sequence). The CDR3 is made up of 15 amino acids. CDR3 sequence: CASSFGTGSHVEQFF. The CDR3 DNA reads TGTGCCAGCAGCTTCGGGACAGGGTCACACGTTGAGCAGTTCTTC.

This rearrangement joins TRBV7-9 to TRBJ1-6; D perhaps matches TRBD1 (6 bases). The CDR3 is 15 amino acids. The V and J ends lost 5 bases and 1 base respectively, with 9 bases between them. Germline V gives CDR1 SEHNR, CDR2 FQNEAQ (reference sequence). The CDR3 sequence is CASSTGRSYNSPLHF. Here the CDR3 DNA reads TGTGCCAGCAGCACAGGGAGGTCCTATAATTCACCCCTCCACTTT. The full variable domain, its missing parts supplied by reference TRBV7-9 and TRBJ1-6, is DTGVSQNPRHKITKRGQNVTFRCDPISEHNRLYWYRQTLGQGPEFLTYFQNEAQLEKSRLLSDRFSAERPKGSFSTLEIQRTEQGDSAMYLCASSTGRSYNSPLHFGNGTRLTVT.

Ten or more counts support this clonotype. The chain is built from TRBV12-3 or TRBV12-4 and TRBJ1-6; D remains unclear. CDR3 length: 12 amino acids. Between the trimmed V and J ends, which lost 2 bases and 8 bases, there was a span of 4 bases. Written as DNA, the CDR3 is TGTGCCAGCAGTTTAAGCTATTCACCCCTCCACTTT. It codes for CASSLSYSPLHF.

This clonotype was picked up a small number of times. The chain is built from TRBV28 and TRBJ1-5; D gene ambiguous. The CDR3 is made up of 16 amino acids. Trimming shortened V by 5 bases and J by 3 bases, and 17 bases separated the two germline ends. Germline loops: CDR1 MDHEN, CDR2 SYDVKM. This CDR3 is CASSPAGFGYNQPQHF. As DNA, the CDR3 is TGTGCCAGCAGTCCAGCGGGATTTGGTTACAATCAGCCCCAGCATTTT.

This clonotype came up a few times. The chain joins TRBV3-1 to TRBJ2-5; no clear D. This CDR3 is built from 15 residues. Germline V gene lookup returns CDR1 LGHDT and CDR2 YNNKEL (reference sequence). V was pared by 0 bases and J by 2 bases, with 10 bases between. The CDR3 spells CASSQDPVAQETQYF. As DNA, the CDR3 is TGTGCCAGCAGCCAAGACCCAGTCGCGCAAGAGACCCAGTACTTC.

The chain joins TRBV24-1 to TRBJ2-3; 14 bases align to TRBD2. The germline V gene encodes CDR1 KGHDR and CDR2 SFDVKD. Unmatched junction bases numbered 6, after V lost 0 bases and J lost 8 bases. This CDR3 region has 17 residues. The CDR3 nucleotides are TGTGCCACCAGTGATTTGTCGACTAGCGGGAGGGAAGGTACGCAGTATTTT. This codes for CATSDLSTSGREGTQYF.

This clonotype has a count of ten or more. The CDR3 loop is CASSLVLGAYEQYF. CDR3 nucleotide sequence: TGCGCCAGCAGCTTGGTCCTCGGGGCCTACGAGCAGTACTTC. This chain connects TRBV5-1 to TRBJ2-7; D is perhaps TRBD2 (5 bases). The ends were cut back, 0 bases at V and 2 bases at J, with 9 bases in the middle. Germline lookup yields CDR1 SGHRS and CDR2 YFSETQ. CDR3 length equals 14 residues.

This clonotype was recorded only once. The junction does not match germline at one end; this may be a read error. The rearrangement links TRBV7-2 to TRBJ2-7; 7 positions agree with TRBD1. CDR1 SGHTA and CDR2 FQGNSA come from the germline V gene. The CDR3 runs to 14 residues. The CDR3 is CACSHPGQSREQYF. CDR3 in DNA: TGTGCCTGCAGCCATCCGGGACAGTCCCGTGAGCAGTACTTC. The whole variable domain, filled in from reference TRBV7-2 and TRBJ2-7, reads GAGVSQSPSNKVTEKGKDVELRCDPISGHTALYWYRQSLGQGLEFLIYFQGNSAPDKSGLPSDRFSAERTGGSVSTLTIQRTQQEDSAVYLCACSHPGQSREQYFGPGTRLTVT.

Many counts were recorded for this clonotype. V usage is TRBV10-3 and J usage is TRBJ2-5; TRBD1 matches 8 bases. The ends lost 6 bases at V and 3 bases at J; junction bases unmatched: 3. The CDR3 totals 13 residues. The germline CDR1 and CDR2 sequences are ENHRY and SYGVKD. CDR3 loop: CAIRSDREETQYF. The CDR3 DNA follows: TGTGCCATCAGGTCGGACAGGGAAGAGACCCAGTACTTC.

This clonotype has at least ten counts. The rearrangement joins TRBV29-1 to TRBJ2-7, with a weak D call TRBD2 (5 bases). The CDR3 runs 14 residues. CDR1 SQVTM and CDR2 ANQGSEA come from the germline V gene. The V end was cut by 5 bases, the J end by 4 bases, with 18 bases between. CDR3 region: CSVPSWTGPYEQYF. The CDR3 DNA sequence: TGCAGCGTTCCTTCATGGACTGGCCCGTACGAGCAGTACTTC.

This clonotype was seen only a few times. This chain links TRBV20-1 with TRBJ2-3; TRBD2 is a possible D gene (7 bases). V gave up 5 bases and J gave up 5 bases, with 17 bases separating them. This CDR3 spans 14 amino acids. Germline V gives CDR1 DFQATT, CDR2 SNEGSKA (reference sequence). CDR3 in DNA: TGCAGTGCTGGGGGGGCCACACAAAGAGATACGCAGTATTTT. Protein sequence: CSAGGATQRDTQYF.

The chain has TRBV5-1 and TRBJ1-4; 7 nucleotides line up with TRBD1. This CDR3 is 17 amino acids long. Trimming cost V 0 bases and J 7 bases; bases outside gene matches: 12. Germline V lookup: CDR1 SGHRS, CDR2 YFSETQ. In nucleotides, the CDR3 is TGCGCCAGCAGCTTGGCCGTTGGAGGGGGCGTCGGTGAAAAACTGTTTTTT. This sequence encodes CASSLAVGGGVGEKLFF.

CDR3 nucleotide sequence: TGTGCCAGCAGTTTATGGCAGGGGGGGACTAGATCCTACGAGCAGTACTTC. As protein: CASSLWQGGTRSYEQYF. This chain links TRBV28 with TRBJ2-7; TRBD2 might be the D (8 bases). Germline V gene lookup returns CDR1 MDHEN and CDR2 SYDVKM. Deletions cut 0 bases from V and 1 base from J, with 16 bases between. CDR3 length: 17 amino acids.

This clonotype was detected a few times. The V gene is TRBV10-3, the J gene TRBJ2-7; D gene ambiguous. The V and J ends lost 0 bases and 4 bases respectively, with 10 bases between them. Germline V CDR1 and CDR2: ENHRY, SYGVKD. The CDR3 is made up of 14 amino acids. The CDR3: CAISESTQQYEQYF. The CDR3 DNA reads TGTGCCATCAGTGAGTCGACCCAGCAGTACGAGCAGTACTTC.

The chain couples TRBV20-1 to TRBJ2-3, with 10 bases identical to TRBD1. This CDR3 region has 14 residues. Trimming cost V 6 bases and J 3 bases; bases outside gene matches: 6. CDR1 DFQATT and CDR2 SNEGSKA come from the germline V gene (reference sequence). CDR3: CSAPGQGGTDTQYF. Written as DNA, the CDR3 is TGCAGTGCCCCTGGACAGGGGGGAACAGATACGCAGTATTTT.

Only a few counts were recorded for this clonotype. The chain is built from TRBV30 and TRBJ2-3, with D hard to call. The germline V gene has CDR1 GTSNPN and CDR2 SVGIG (reference sequence). Trimming removed 5 bases at V and 3 bases at J, with 6 bases between. The CDR3 has 11 amino acids. The CDR3 region is CAWGRTDTQYF. CDR3 bases: TGTGCCTGGGGACGGACAGATACGCAGTATTTT.

This clonotype was detected only a few times. The chain combines TRBV6-1 with TRBJ2-3; D possibly corresponds to TRBD2 (6 bases). V was cut by 7 bases and J by 1 base, with 15 bases left in between. This CDR3 has 15 amino acids. CDR1 and CDR2 (germline): MNHNS, SASEGT. CDR3 DNA: TGTGCCAGCACCCCCTTTGGCGGGGGCACAGATACGCAGTATTTT. It specifies CASTPFGGGTDTQYF.

This chain joins TRBV29-1 and TRBJ2-5; D is unresolved. V was pared by 7 bases and J by 9 bases, with 15 bases between. The CDR3 sequence is 11 residues long. Germline-derived CDR1 and CDR2 are SQVTM and ANQGSEA. CDR3 sequence reads: CSAGGSQAQYF. The CDR3 DNA reads TGCAGCGCCGGCGGTTCTCAGGCCCAGTACTTC.

This clonotype was seen at least ten times. This chain links TRBV12-3 or TRBV12-4 with TRBJ1-6; the D gene is possibly TRBD1 (5 bases). With 2 bases removed from V and 8 bases from J, the gap between germline ends came to 16 bases. The CDR3 covers 16 residues. CDR3 bases: TGTGCCAGCAGTTTACTTACAGGAGTAGGGGATTCACCCCTCCACTTT. Protein: CASSLLTGVGDSPLHF.

The rearrangement uses TRBV7-8 and TRBJ2-7, with 11 bases aligning to TRBD2. V gave up 5 bases and J gave up 3 bases; unmatched junction bases: 9. Germline V lookup: CDR1 SGHVS, CDR2 FQNEAQ. The CDR3 has 16 amino acids. CDR3 sequence: CASSPDSGRAVYEQYF. CDR3 nucleotide sequence: TGTGCCAGCAGCCCTGATAGCGGGAGGGCTGTCTACGAGCAGTACTTC.

The table lists this clonotype with a few counts. V gene TRBV5-1 combines with J gene TRBJ2-3, with 15 bases identical to TRBD2. This CDR3 is 17 amino acids long. Losses at the gene ends were 4 bases for V and 5 bases for J; bases not matched to a gene: 8. Germline V lookup: CDR1 SGHRS, CDR2 YFSETQ. DNA for the CDR3: TGCGCCAGCAGCCCTGGACTAGCGGGGGGGCCGAGAGATACGCAGTATTTT. Residues: CASSPGLAGGPRDTQYF.

The gene calls are TRBV4-1 and TRBJ2-2; the match to TRBD1 covers 7 bases. Germline lookup yields CDR1 MGHRA and CDR2 YSYEKL. V was clipped by 1 base and J by 4 bases; unmatched bases: 3. The CDR3 contains 15 residues. CDR3 amino acids: CASSQAGQTTGELFF. DNA for the CDR3: TGCGCCAGCAGCCAAGCGGGACAGACCACCGGGGAGCTGTTTTTT.

This clonotype has a handful of counts. The V gene is TRBV28, the J gene TRBJ2-5, with 7 bases aligning to TRBD1. V was pared by 5 bases and J by 6 bases, with 12 bases of the junction left unmatched. Germline CDR1 and CDR2: MDHEN and SYDVKM. The CDR3 loop spans 15 amino acids. CDR3 in amino acids: CASSTLEGARKTQYF. Here the CDR3 DNA reads TGTGCCAGCAGTACACTTGAGGGGGCTAGAAAGACCCAGTACTTC.